This TCR beta chain emerged from a study of cytomegalovirus exposure and HLA in healthy donors. This PCR relied on a set of 60 Vbeta primers and 13 Jbeta primers. The assay was immunoSEQ multiplex PCR, and TCRdb's table has in-frame clones only and misses some. The table shows 100,000 to 150,000 clones, with approximately 17% occurring only once. Study-wide findings and caveats: What was likely a sequencing artifact was a cluster of highly shared sequence variants. Confirmation in vitro established that three CMV-associated chains were specific for CMV antigens. Roughly uniform depth of sequencing across donors was assumed in presence/absence analyses. Overall, 164 TCR beta chains were annotated as cytomegalovirus-associated.

A remark on this clone: The antigen is not known.

The receptor was isolated from a female donor in good health and CMV-seropositive. Sequences were obtained from PBMCs.

The CDR3 DNA follows: TGTGCCAGCAGTTCGACAGGGACCTCTGGGGCCAACGTCCTGACTTTC. It yields the protein CASSSTGTSGANVLTF. The chain uses TRBV27 and TRBJ2-6; TRBD1 matches at 7 bases. V was clipped by 4 bases and J by 0 bases; unmatched bases: 3. The CDR3 loop spans 16 amino acids. Germline loops: CDR1 MNHEY, CDR2 SMNVEV (reference sequence).